Shown below are 22 T cell receptor beta chains from a single sample sequenced in a study of T cells in Graves' hyperthyroidism and ophthalmopathy. Amplified regions were TCR beta CDR3 sequences from RNA transcripts. The primer set for the first-round RT-PCR of the TCR CDR3 was HTBI. MiXCR, applied by TCRdb to the multiplex PCR reads, yields one record per CDR3 protein. The table records about 410,000 distinct CDR3 sequences, roughly 15% of them present only once. Sequencing was carried out using blood. The receptors were gathered from a woman aged 25-40 years with Graves' ophthalmopathy.

In its sample, this clonotype was seen many times. The rearrangement uses TRBV28 and TRBJ1-2; D is unclear. The CDR3 runs 12 residues. V was trimmed by 7 bases and J by 8 bases, leaving 14 bases between them. CDR1 and CDR2 from the germline V gene are MDHEN and SYDVKM. Written as DNA, the CDR3 is TGTGCCAGCATAGACGGGGTTAGGGGCTACACCTTC. Translated: CASIDGVRGYTF.

The chain links TRBV19 to TRBJ1-5; 8 bases fit TRBD1. The V gene end was trimmed by 8 bases and the J gene end by 1 base; junction bases not matched to a gene: 13. Germline V gene data show CDR1 as LNHDA and CDR2 as SQIVND (reference sequence). This CDR3 has 17 residues. The CDR3 is CASAGTGVFLSNQPQHF. CDR3 sequence (DNA): TGTGCCAGTGCCGGGACAGGCGTGTTTTTGAGCAATCAGCCCCAGCATTTT. The variable domain in full, completed from reference TRBV19 and TRBJ1-5, reads DGGITQSPKYLFRKEGQNVTLSCEQNLNHDAMYWYRQDPGQGLRLIYYSQIVNDFQKGDIAEGYSVSREKKESFPLTVTSAQKNPTAFYLCASAGTGVFLSNQPQHFGDGTRLSIL.

This clonotype was seen repeatedly, ten times or more. The chain recombines TRBV28 with TRBJ2-2, with D unresolved. Trimming stripped 4 bases from V and 4 bases from J, with 10 bases between. Germline V gene sequence: CDR1 MDHEN, CDR2 SYDVKM. This CDR3 spans 14 amino acids. This chain's CDR3 is CASSSVGRTGELFF. The DNA of the CDR3 is TGTGCCAGCAGTTCAGTGGGCCGCACCGGGGAGCTGTTTTTT. Complete variable domain (other parts from reference TRBV28 and TRBJ2-2): DVKVTQSSRYLVKRTGEKVFLECVQDMDHENMFWYRQDPGLGLRLIYFSYDVKMKEKGDIPEGYSVSREKKERFSLILESASTNQTSMYLCASSSVGRTGELFFGEGSRLTVL.

Only a few counts were recorded for this clonotype. The chain is built from TRBV19 and TRBJ2-7; D is perhaps TRBD2 (5 bases). V gave up 8 bases and J gave up 0 bases, with 26 bases separating them. The CDR3 sequence is 18 residues long. From germline, CDR1 is LNHDA and CDR2 SQIVND (reference sequence). The CDR3 protein is CASRSAVPRGRNSYEQYF. CDR3 in DNA: TGTGCCAGTCGTTCTGCCGTCCCTCGGGGTAGGAACTCCTACGAGCAGTACTTC.

In this sample, this clonotype turned up many times. The chain employs TRBV28 and TRBJ2-7, with D hard to call. Trimming pared 7 bases from V and 3 bases from J, leaving 13 bases between. The CDR3 runs to 13 residues. Germline CDR1 MDHEN, CDR2 SYDVKM. For the CDR3, the DNA is TGTGCCAGCACCACGGGTACCTTCTACGAGCAGTACTTC. Translation gives CASTTGTFYEQYF.

The DNA for the CDR3 is TGCAGTGCTAGCGGGACAGGGGCTGGAAACACCATATATTTT. Its translation is CSASGTGAGNTIYF. This chain connects TRBV20-1 to TRBJ1-3; TRBD1 matches at 10 bases. J was trimmed by 2 bases and V by 3 bases; bases with no gene match: 1. This CDR3 has 14 amino acids. CDR1 is DFQATT and CDR2 is SNEGSKA in the germline V gene (reference sequence).

In its sample, this clonotype was seen many times. CDR3 coding DNA: TGTGCCACCAGCCGCGTCGGGGGGCCTTACGAGCAGTACTTC. Encoded protein: CATSRVGGPYEQYF. The gene calls are TRBV15 and TRBJ2-7; a weak D match, TRBD2 (7 bases). From germline, CDR1 is LNHNV and CDR2 YYDKDF (reference sequence). The V end lost 5 bases, the J end lost 4 bases, and 15 bases lay between the germline ends. The CDR3 has 14 amino acids.

This clonotype was observed many times. The chain carries TRBV19 and TRBJ1-6; D is perhaps TRBD1 (5 bases). Trimming pared 9 bases from V and 6 bases from J, leaving 18 bases between. Germline loops: CDR1 LNHDA, CDR2 SQIVND (reference sequence). The CDR3 has 15 residues. The CDR3 spells CASHALAGGNSPLHF. The CDR3 coding sequence is TGTGCCAGCCATGCCCTTGCGGGGGGTAATTCACCCCTCCACTTT.

This clonotype was seen repeatedly, ten times or more. This chain links TRBV20-1 with TRBJ1-5, with D tentatively TRBD1 (5 bases). V was pared by 3 bases and J by 4 bases, with 13 bases between. The CDR3 is 14 amino acids. The germline V gene has CDR1 DFQATT and CDR2 SNEGSKA (reference sequence). The CDR3 nucleotides are TGCAGTGCTAGGGGGCCAATAGGGAATCAGCCCCAGCATTTT. Its protein is CSARGPIGNQPQHF.

This clonotype was observed once. V usage is TRBV28 and J usage is TRBJ2-7; perhaps D is TRBD1 or TRBD2 (5 bases each). This CDR3 contains 14 residues. CDR1 MDHEN and CDR2 SYDVKM come from the germline V gene. Trimming took off 6 bases at V and 3 bases at J, with 15 bases between the two ends. Here the CDR3 reads CASSLRQRGYEQYF. CDR3 in DNA: TGTGCCAGCAGCCTGAGACAGAGGGGCTACGAGCAGTACTTC.

The chain combines TRBV4-1 with TRBJ2-7; D possibly corresponds to TRBD1 (7 bases). Per the germline V gene, CDR1 is MGHRA and CDR2 is YSYEKL. Trimming stripped 4 bases from V and 5 bases from J, with 24 bases between. The CDR3 sequence is 17 residues long. The CDR3 nucleotides are TGCGCCAGCAGCCCCAACCCCGGGACAGTCCGGAGGGACGAGCAGTACTTC. It translates to CASSPNPGTVRRDEQYF.

This sequence joins TRBV6-6 and TRBJ2-1; D uncertain. V lost 2 bases and J 4 bases, leaving 6 bases between the germline ends. The CDR3 has 13 amino acids. Germline V gene sequence: CDR1 MNHNY, CDR2 SVGAGI (reference sequence). CDR3 in amino acids: CASSYGVYNEQFF. As DNA, the CDR3 is TGTGCCAGCAGTTACGGGGTTTACAATGAGCAGTTCTTC.

This clonotype was recorded a few times. The chain uses TRBV6-1 and TRBJ1-1; D perhaps matches TRBD1 (5 bases). Trimming took 2 bases from V and 4 from J, leaving 11 bases between them. The CDR3 runs to 14 residues. CDR1 and CDR2 from the germline V gene are MNHNS and SASEGT. Here the CDR3 reads CASSESGVITEAFF. The CDR3 region has the DNA TGTGCCAGCAGTGAATCGGGGGTAATCACTGAAGCTTTCTTT.

This clonotype was counted at least ten times. J is TRBJ1-5 and V is TRBV12-3 or TRBV12-4; a possible D gene is TRBD1 (6 bases). CDR3 length: 14 amino acids. Trimming stripped 7 bases from V and 0 bases from J, with 10 bases between. The DNA of the CDR3 is TGTGCCAGCAAAGGGGGTTATAGCAATCAGCCCCAGCATTTT. Translation: CASKGGYSNQPQHF.

This clonotype was recorded many times. The chain combines TRBV12-3 or TRBV12-4 with TRBJ1-5; D perhaps matches TRBD1 (6 bases). Trimming took off 2 bases at V and 0 bases at J, with 11 bases between the two ends. The CDR3 has 16 residues. The CDR3 DNA reads TGTGCCAGCAGTTTAACAGGGCTTTATAGCAATCAGCCCCAGCATTTT. This encodes CASSLTGLYSNQPQHF.

This clonotype has at least ten counts. The gene calls are TRBV29-1 and TRBJ2-7, with 7 bases matching TRBD2. Germline V gene sequence: CDR1 SQVTM, CDR2 ANQGSEA. J lost 3 bases, V lost 5 bases, and 7 bases had no gene match. The CDR3 extends over 13 amino acids. CDR3 DNA: TGCAGCGTTCAGGGACTATCCTTCTACGAGCAGTACTTC. Amino acid sequence: CSVQGLSFYEQYF.

This clonotype was found many times. The chain recombines TRBV20-1 with TRBJ2-7; 10 bases map to TRBD1. Trimming at V came to 3 bases and at J to 3 bases, leaving 5 bases not matched to a gene. CDR1 DFQATT and CDR2 SNEGSKA come from the germline V gene (reference sequence). This CDR3 is built from 14 residues. The CDR3 is CSASLDRGGYEQYF. The CDR3 DNA follows: TGCAGTGCTAGTTTGGACAGGGGGGGCTACGAGCAGTACTTC.

This clonotype was seen many times. The chain links TRBV7-3 to TRBJ2-3; D is uncertain. The CDR3 extends over 14 amino acids. The V end lost 5 bases, the J end lost 1 base, and 10 bases lay between the germline ends. Germline V lookup: CDR1 SGHTA, CDR2 FQGTGA. The CDR3 coding sequence is TGTGCCAGCAGCCCGGACGGACGCACAGATACGCAGTATTTT. It specifies CASSPDGRTDTQYF.

This clonotype was recorded a few times. The CDR3: CASRGQALGNTIYF. The CDR3 DNA is TGTGCCAGCAGAGGACAGGCCCTCGGAAACACCATATATTTT. V and J are TRBV6-1 and TRBJ1-3; TRBD1 agrees at 7 bases. Per the germline V gene, CDR1 is MNHNS and CDR2 is SASEGT. The V segment lost 6 bases and the J segment 4 bases; nucleotides outside the gene matches: 6. The CDR3 runs 14 residues.

This clonotype was seen ten or more times. The chain recombines TRBV30 with TRBJ1-1; no clear D. Germline V CDR1 and CDR2: GTSNPN, SVGIG (reference sequence). This CDR3 has 12 residues. Trimming left V 3 bases short and J 2 bases short, with 7 bases between. CDR3 nucleotides: TGTGCCTGGAGCCCAGTCAACACTGAAGCTTTCTTT. As protein: CAWSPVNTEAFF.

On this clonotype itself: One end of the junction varies from germline; a read error may be responsible. This chain joins TRBV7-3 and TRBJ1-1; D gene ambiguous. Germline V lookup: CDR1 SGHTA, CDR2 FQGTGA. The CDR3 has 12 residues. CDR3 sequence reads: CACSSFGGEAFF. CDR3 nucleotide sequence: TGTGCCTGCAGCTCGTTTGGCGGTGAAGCTTTCTTT.

This clonotype was counted ten times or more. The chain recombines TRBV9 with TRBJ1-1; no definite D call. The germline V gene has CDR1 SGDLS and CDR2 YYNGEE. The CDR3 length is 12 residues. V shed 7 bases and J shed 2 bases, with 9 bases lying between them. DNA for the CDR3: TGTGCCAGCTACTTGAGAAACACTGAAGCTTTCTTT. It encodes CASYLRNTEAFF. The full variable domain, rest sourced from reference TRBV9 and TRBJ1-1, is DSGVTQTPKHLITATGQRVTLRCSPRSGDLSVYWYQQSLDQGLQFLIQYYNGEERAKGNILERFSAQQFPDLHSELNLSSLELGDSALYFCASYLRNTEAFFGQGTRLTVV.